This T cell receptor beta chain is drawn from a study of T cell responses to AZD1222 COVID-19 vaccine. Study information: Second doses at about 4 or about 12 weeks were pooled. Study outcomes and limitations: Repertoires were collected only later (after the peak T cell response had occurred).

The germline V gene encodes CDR1 MGHDK and CDR2 SYGVNS. The CDR3 totals 15 residues. V lost 5 bases and J 0 bases, leaving 11 bases between the germline ends. Of note for this clone: The target antigen is unknown.

Assay: immunoSEQ multiplex PCR; the TCRdb copy retains only in-frame clones and omits some. This sample carries about 140,000 clones, around 92% of them seen once, and the ten largest clones take about 3%. The TCR was taken from an adult in good health. This material consisted of peripheral blood, taken on day 0 of AZD1222 vaccination. This chain links TRBV25-1 with TRBJ1-3; TRBD1 might be the D (6 bases). Here the CDR3 reads CASSPGHLSGNTIYF. For the CDR3, the DNA is TGTGCCAGCAGTCCGGGACACCTCTCTGGAAACACCATATATTTT.